This is a list of T cell receptor beta chains from one sample in a study of OX40 agonist ivuxolimab in advanced cancers. Profiling relied on immunoSEQ multiplex PCR, and the TCRdb table lists in-frame clones only, not all of them. The sample carries tens of thousands of clones, about 87% recorded once. Sample: CD4+ or CD8+ T cells sorted from blood, taken in a trial of the OX40 agonist ivuxolimab. The receptors derive from an adult with an advanced solid tumor such as melanoma, head and neck, liver or kidney cancer. Both conserved end residues are part of each CDR3. D genes are given only for firm matches. Clone size appears in some rows only: once, few, many, or a class for an expanded clone.

V: TRBV15
D: TRBD2
J: TRBJ2-7
size: .
CDR3: CATSRGQMGGDEQYF
DNA: TGTGCCACCAGCAGAGGGCAGATGGGAGGGGATGAGCAGTACTTC

V: TRBV5-1
D: TRBD1
J: TRBJ2-5
size: once
CDR3: CASSSSRDSFQETQYF
DNA: TGCGCCAGCAGCTCATCCCGGGACAGCTTTCAAGAGACCCAGTACTTC

V: TRBV11-3
D: .
J: TRBJ2-5
size: .
CDR3: CASSLKPGQTQYF
DNA: TGTGCCAGCAGCTTGAAACCTGGACAGACCCAGTACTTC

V: TRBV6-1
D: .
J: TRBJ1-4
size: .
CDR3: CASSEKGIVEKLFF
DNA: TGTGCCAGCAGTGAGAAGGGGATAGTGGAAAAACTGTTTTTT

V: TRBV20-1
D: .
J: TRBJ1-1
size: .
CDR3: CSASSPSEAFF
DNA: TGCAGTGCTAGTAGTCCGTCTGAAGCTTTCTTT

V: TRBV5-4
D: .
J: TRBJ1-1
size: .
CDR3: CASSLGGLSIITEAFF
DNA: TGTGCCAGCAGCTTGGGAGGCCTAAGTATTATTACTGAAGCTTTCTTT

V: TRBV2
D: TRBD1
J: TRBJ1-6
size: .
CDR3: CASSGQGVSNSPLHF
DNA: TGTGCCAGCAGCGGACAGGGGGTATCGAATTCACCCCTCCACTTT

V: TRBV5-6
D: TRBD2
J: TRBJ2-7
size: .
CDR3: CASSPLHVAGGKNEQYF
DNA: TGTGCCAGCAGCCCACTTCATGTCGCGGGGGGGAAGAACGAGCAGTACTTC

V: TRBV7-6
D: TRBD2
J: TRBJ2-7
size: .
CDR3: CASSLGGGISYEQYF
DNA: TGTGCCAGCAGCTTAGGCGGGGGTATCTCCTACGAGCAGTACTTC

V: TRBV29-1
D: .
J: TRBJ1-2
size: .
CDR3: CSVEDQGQPYGYTF
DNA: TGCAGCGTTGAAGATCAAGGACAGCCTTATGGCTACACCTTC

V: TRBV18
D: .
J: TRBJ1-2
size: .
CDR3: CASSPLEANYGYTF
DNA: TGTGCCAGCTCACCCCTTGAAGCTAACTATGGCTACACCTTC

V: TRBV5-1
D: .
J: TRBJ2-2
size: .
CDR3: CASSLAGSGEYTGELFF
DNA: TGCGCCAGCAGCTTGGCCGGTTCGGGGGAATACACCGGGGAGCTGTTTTTT

V: TRBV7-9
D: .
J: TRBJ2-2
size: .
CDR3: CASSRRTRKVTGELFF
DNA: TGTGCCAGCAGCCGCCGGACCCGAAAGGTCACCGGGGAGCTGTTTTTT

V: TRBV6-1
D: TRBD2
J: TRBJ2-5
size: .
CDR3: CASRGLVLETQYF
DNA: TGTGCCAGCAGGGGACTAGTATTGGAGACCCAGTACTTC

V: TRBV7-2
D: .
J: TRBJ1-5
size: .
CDR3: CASSPADRPQHF
DNA: TGTGCCAGCAGCCCCGCTGATAGGCCCCAGCATTTT

V: TRBV7-3
D: .
J: TRBJ1-3
size: once
CDR3: CASSVQGTGNTIYF
DNA: TGTGCCAGCAGCGTCCAGGGGACTGGAAACACCATATATTTT

V: TRBV27
D: .
J: TRBJ1-2
size: once
CDR3: CASSTTGPPNGYTF
DNA: TGTGCCAGCAGCACGACGGGACCGCCAAATGGCTACACCTTC

V: TRBV11-2
D: TRBD1
J: TRBJ1-3
size: .
CDR3: CASSSRDRDGGNTIYF
DNA: TGTGCCAGCAGCTCCCGGGACAGGGATGGCGGAAACACCATATATTTT

V: TRBV7-8
D: .
J: TRBJ2-3
size: .
CDR3: CASSPSTDTQYF
DNA: TGTGCCAGCAGTCCTAGCACAGATACGCAGTATTTT

V: TRBV5-4
D: TRBD2
J: TRBJ2-1
size: .
CDR3: CASSLTSGAGEQFF
DNA: TGTGCCAGCAGCTTGACTAGCGGGGCCGGGGAGCAGTTCTTC

V: TRBV30
D: TRBD1
J: TRBJ2-1
size: .
CDR3: CAWSPFTGGYYNEQFF
DNA: TGTGCCTGGAGCCCTTTTACAGGGGGCTACTACAATGAGCAGTTCTTC

V: TRBV11-2
D: .
J: TRBJ2-2
size: .
CDR3: CASRLVSTGELFF
DNA: TGTGCCAGCAGGTTGGTGAGCACCGGGGAGCTGTTTTTT

V: TRBV9
D: .
J: TRBJ2-5
size: .
CDR3: CASSVASSRETQYF
DNA: TGTGCCAGCAGCGTAGCGTCTAGCCGGGAGACCCAGTACTTC

V: TRBV19
D: .
J: TRBJ2-7
size: .
CDR3: CASSTGGTANAEQYF
DNA: TGTGCCAGTAGTACTGGGGGCACAGCAAATGCCGAGCAGTACTTC

V: TRBV4-2
D: .
J: TRBJ1-2
size: .
CDR3: CASSQDRGGFNGYTF
DNA: TGTGCCAGCAGCCAAGATCGAGGAGGTTTTAATGGCTACACCTTC

V: TRBV5-1
D: .
J: TRBJ1-2
size: .
CDR3: CASSPAGGGQGYGYTF
DNA: TGCGCCAGCAGCCCCGCTGGCGGGGGGCAAGGTTATGGCTACACCTTC

V: TRBV11-2
D: .
J: TRBJ1-1
size: .
CDR3: CASSLGIGYTEAFF
DNA: TGTGCCAGCAGCTTAGGGATAGGCTACACTGAAGCTTTCTTT

V: TRBV6-1
D: .
J: TRBJ2-7
size: .
CDR3: CASRTSYEQYF
DNA: TGTGCCAGCAGGACCTCCTACGAGCAGTACTTC

V: TRBV19
D: TRBD1
J: TRBJ2-3
size: .
CDR3: CASSSRGPVDTQYF
DNA: TGTGCCAGTAGTTCCAGGGGGCCCGTGGATACGCAGTATTTT

V: TRBV11-2
D: .
J: TRBJ1-1
size: .
CDR3: CASSLRQSNTEAFF
DNA: TGTGCCAGCAGCTTGAGACAGAGCAACACTGAAGCTTTCTTT

V: TRBV27
D: TRBD1
J: TRBJ1-5
size: .
CDR3: CASSLVGTGVQPQHF
DNA: TGTGCCAGCAGTTTAGTTGGGACAGGGGTACAGCCCCAGCATTTT

V: TRBV16
D: .
J: TRBJ1-2
size: .
CDR3: CASSPKKTGGYTF
DNA: TGTGCCAGCAGCCCAAAGAAAACTGGTGGCTACACCTTC

V: TRBV10-3
D: .
J: TRBJ2-1
size: .
CDR3: CAISESRGSDNEQFF
DNA: TGTGCCATCAGTGAGTCGAGGGGCAGCGACAATGAGCAGTTCTTC

V: TRBV6-1
D: TRBD1
J: TRBJ2-1
size: .
CDR3: CASSTGTGGLEQFF
DNA: TGTGCCAGCAGTACCGGGACAGGGGGTTTGGAGCAGTTCTTC

V: TRBV6-4
D: .
J: TRBJ2-1
size: once
CDR3: CASSQQGNNEQFF
DNA: TGTGCCAGCAGTCAACAGGGTAACAATGAGCAGTTCTTC